The 14 T cell receptor beta chains given below trace back to one sample, sequenced in a study of neurological immune-mediated disorders. TCRdb reprocessed the 5' RACE reads with MiXCR, giving one entry per CDR3 protein. Among approximately 38,000 distinct CDR3 sequences listed, just under 7.5% were seen once. The source material was CD4+ T cells from blood. The source of these receptors is a man aged 45 to 65 in good health.

In this sample, this clonotype turned up many times. The chain employs TRBV27 and TRBJ2-1; no definite D call. The ends were cut back, 6 bases at V and 5 bases at J, with 17 bases in the middle. Germline CDR1 MNHEY, CDR2 SMNVEV (reference sequence). The CDR3 is 15 residues long. For the CDR3, the DNA is TGTGCCAGCAGCTACGTAGAAGGCGGTGACAATGAGCAGTTCTTC. It translates to CASSYVEGGDNEQFF.

In its sample, this clonotype was seen many times. The chain has TRBV28 and TRBJ1-5; no firm D call. The CDR3 contains 17 residues. V shed 4 bases and J shed 1 base, with 17 bases lying between them. CDR1 is MDHEN and CDR2 is SYDVKM in the germline V gene. This CDR3 reads CASSYAIGQASNQPQHF. DNA of the CDR3: TGTGCCAGCAGTTATGCCATAGGGCAGGCCAGCAATCAGCCCCAGCATTTT.

This clonotype showed up many times. The V call is TRBV10-3, the J call TRBJ1-4; D is undetermined. V was clipped by 4 bases and J by 7 bases, with 16 bases between them. The CDR3 covers 15 residues. Germline V gives CDR1 ENHRY, CDR2 SYGVKD. The CDR3 region is CAISVAAPGTEKLFF. The CDR3 DNA reads TGTGCCATCAGTGTAGCGGCCCCAGGTACTGAAAAACTGTTTTTT.

This clonotype was seen many times. The rearrangement uses TRBV6-5 and TRBJ1-1; 7 bases agree with TRBD1. The germline V gene has CDR1 MNHEY and CDR2 SVGAGI. The V gene end was trimmed by 0 bases and the J gene end by 7 bases; junction bases not matched to a gene: 5. The CDR3 sequence is 14 residues long. CDR3 amino acids: CASSYSRGLGEAFF. The CDR3 DNA reads as TGTGCCAGCAGTTACTCAAGGGGGCTCGGTGAAGCTTTCTTT.

The sample holds many counts of this clonotype. This chain links TRBV27 with TRBJ2-1; tentatively, D is TRBD1 or TRBD2 (5 bases each). Trimming left V 5 bases short and J 0 bases short, with 14 bases between. The CDR3 sequence is 16 residues long. Germline V gene data show CDR1 as MNHEY and CDR2 as SMNVEV (reference sequence). CDR3 nucleotides: TGTGCCAGCAGTACATTCAAGGGGAGCTCCTACAATGAGCAGTTCTTC. Its protein product is CASSTFKGSSYNEQFF.

This clonotype was counted many times. This chain links TRBV19 with TRBJ2-7; D perhaps matches TRBD1 (5 bases). CDR3 size: 13 residues. Trimming shortened V by 8 bases and J by 1 base, and 12 bases separated the two germline ends. CDR1 is LNHDA and CDR2 is SQIVND in the germline V gene (reference sequence). CDR3 DNA sequence: TGTGCCAGTTCGACAGTGCCTTCCTACGAGCAGTACTTC. Translation: CASSTVPSYEQYF.

This clonotype was seen repeatedly, ten times or more. V usage is TRBV3-1 and J usage is TRBJ2-2; D is undetermined. CDR1 LGHDT and CDR2 YNNKEL come from the germline V gene (reference sequence). The germline V and J ends were trimmed by 5 bases and 3 bases, with 4 bases remaining between them. This CDR3 contains 12 residues. CDR3 sequence (DNA): TGTGCCAGCAGCTCTTACACCGGGGAGCTGTTTTTT. Protein product: CASSSYTGELFF.

In its sample, this clonotype was seen many times. The chain joins TRBV5-1 to TRBJ1-1; D not certain. Trimming removed 0 bases at V and 4 bases at J, with 7 bases between. The CDR3 totals 13 residues. The germline V gene has CDR1 SGHRS and CDR2 YFSETQ. The chain's CDR3 is CASSLGGRTEAFF. In DNA, the CDR3 is TGCGCCAGCAGCTTGGGCGGTCGCACTGAAGCTTTCTTT.

This clonotype was counted many times. V usage is TRBV4-1 and J usage is TRBJ2-7; 9 bases line up with TRBD2. The ends lost 0 bases at V and 5 bases at J; junction bases unmatched: 14. Germline V gene sequence: CDR1 MGHRA, CDR2 YSYEKL. The CDR3 is 18 residues long. This chain's CDR3 is CASSQDHLRVAGVDEQYF. The CDR3 bases are TGCGCCAGCAGCCAAGACCACCTTAGGGTAGCGGGGGTTGACGAGCAGTACTTC.

Sample share makes this clonotype medium-sized (0.01 to 0.1%). The chain recombines TRBV20-1 with TRBJ1-5; D call uncertain. The germline V and J ends were trimmed by 6 bases and 4 bases, with 16 bases remaining between them. The CDR3 sequence is 14 residues long. The germline CDR1 and CDR2 sequences are DFQATT and SNEGSKA (reference sequence). The CDR3 DNA reads TGCAGTGCGTTACCCGGACCATCAAATCAGCCCCAGCATTTT. This gives the protein CSALPGPSNQPQHF.

The sample holds many counts of this clonotype. This rearrangement joins TRBV10-3 to TRBJ2-1, with TRBD2 identical over 9 bases. Per germline, CDR1 ENHRY and CDR2 SYGVKD. This CDR3 has 14 residues. V lost 11 bases, J lost 5 bases, and 10 bases stayed unmatched. CDR3 loop: CAASQREVHNEQFF. Here the CDR3 DNA reads TGTGCCGCTTCTCAGCGGGAGGTTCACAATGAGCAGTTCTTC.

This clonotype came up a few times. This rearrangement joins TRBV24-1 to TRBJ2-1, with a possible D match to TRBD2 (6 bases). The germline V and J ends were trimmed by 3 bases and 0 bases, with 11 bases remaining between them. CDR1 is KGHDR and CDR2 is SFDVKD in the germline V gene. The CDR3 extends over 16 amino acids. The CDR3 loop reads CATSDRAGPSYNEQFF. In DNA form, the CDR3 reads TGTGCCACCAGTGATAGAGCGGGCCCCTCCTACAATGAGCAGTTCTTC.

This clonotype was detected many times. This chain links TRBV5-1 with TRBJ2-7; 7 bases fit TRBD1. The CDR3 loop spans 13 amino acids. With 4 bases clipped from V and 1 base from J, the junction kept 2 bases outside the gene matches. Germline CDR1 and CDR2: SGHRS and YFSETQ. Here the CDR3 reads CASSPQGSYEQYF. The CDR3 bases are TGCGCCAGCAGCCCACAGGGGTCCTACGAGCAGTACTTC.

This clonotype has a count of ten or more. This chain links TRBV9 with TRBJ2-3; TRBD2 aligns across 11 bases. The CDR3 sequence is 14 residues long. Germline CDR1 reads SGDLS; CDR2 reads YYNGEE. Unmatched junction bases numbered 4, after V lost 6 bases and J lost 4 bases. The CDR3 sequence is CASTPSGRSDTQYF. The CDR3 DNA sequence: TGTGCCAGCACCCCTAGCGGGAGGTCAGATACGCAGTATTTT.